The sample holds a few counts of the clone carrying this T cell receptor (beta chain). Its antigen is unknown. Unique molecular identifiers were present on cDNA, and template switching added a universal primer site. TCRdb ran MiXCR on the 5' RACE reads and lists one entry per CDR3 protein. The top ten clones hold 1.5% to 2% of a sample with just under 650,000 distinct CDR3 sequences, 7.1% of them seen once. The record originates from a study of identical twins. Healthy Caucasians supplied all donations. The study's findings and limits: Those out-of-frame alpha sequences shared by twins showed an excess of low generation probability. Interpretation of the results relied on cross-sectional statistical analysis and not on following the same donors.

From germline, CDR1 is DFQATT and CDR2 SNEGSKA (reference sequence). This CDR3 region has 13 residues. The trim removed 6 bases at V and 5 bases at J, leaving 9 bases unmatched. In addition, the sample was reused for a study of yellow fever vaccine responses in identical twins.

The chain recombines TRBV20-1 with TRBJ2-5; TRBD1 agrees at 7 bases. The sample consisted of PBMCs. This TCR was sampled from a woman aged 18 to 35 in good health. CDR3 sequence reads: CSALQGKRETQYF. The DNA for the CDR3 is TGCAGTGCCCTACAGGGGAAGCGCGAGACCCAGTACTTC.